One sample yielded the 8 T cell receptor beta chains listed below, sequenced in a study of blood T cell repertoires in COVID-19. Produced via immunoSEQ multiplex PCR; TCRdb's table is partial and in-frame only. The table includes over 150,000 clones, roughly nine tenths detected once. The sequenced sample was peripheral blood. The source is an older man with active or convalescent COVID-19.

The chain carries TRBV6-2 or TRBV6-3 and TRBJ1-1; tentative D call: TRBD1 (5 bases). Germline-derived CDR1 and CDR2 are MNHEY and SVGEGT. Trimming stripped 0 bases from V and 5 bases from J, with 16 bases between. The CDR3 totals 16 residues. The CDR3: CASSYSGGGIVTEAFF. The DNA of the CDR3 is TGTGCCAGCAGTTACTCCGGGGGGGGTATTGTGACTGAAGCTTTCTTT.

CDR3 amino acids: CASSIIPGGGTDTQYF. The CDR3 DNA follows: TGTGCCAGTAGTATCATCCCCGGGGGTGGCACAGATACGCAGTATTTT. The chain links TRBV19 to TRBJ2-3; D may be TRBD2 (6 bases). This CDR3 spans 16 amino acids. V shed 3 bases and J shed 1 base, with 14 bases lying between them. Germline loops: CDR1 LNHDA, CDR2 SQIVND (reference sequence). Full variable domain (missing parts from reference TRBV19 and TRBJ2-3): DGGITQSPKYLFRKEGQNVTLSCEQNLNHDAMYWYRQDPGQGLRLIYYSQIVNDFQKGDIAEGYSVSREKKESFPLTVTSAQKNPTAFYLCASSIIPGGGTDTQYFGPGTRLTVL.

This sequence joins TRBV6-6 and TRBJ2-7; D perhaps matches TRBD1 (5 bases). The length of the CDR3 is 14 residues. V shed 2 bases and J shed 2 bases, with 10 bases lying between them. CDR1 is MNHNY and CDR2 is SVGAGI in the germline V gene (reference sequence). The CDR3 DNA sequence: TGTGCCAGCAGTTACGTGACAGCAACCTACGAGCAGTACTTC. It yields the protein CASSYVTATYEQYF.

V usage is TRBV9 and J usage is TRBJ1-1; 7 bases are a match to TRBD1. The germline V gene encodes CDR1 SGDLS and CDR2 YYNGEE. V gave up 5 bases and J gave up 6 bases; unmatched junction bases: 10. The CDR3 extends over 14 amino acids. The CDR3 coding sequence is TGTGCCAGCAGTGGAGGGGGCAGGGACGCTGAAGCTTTCTTT. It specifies CASSGGGRDAEAFF.

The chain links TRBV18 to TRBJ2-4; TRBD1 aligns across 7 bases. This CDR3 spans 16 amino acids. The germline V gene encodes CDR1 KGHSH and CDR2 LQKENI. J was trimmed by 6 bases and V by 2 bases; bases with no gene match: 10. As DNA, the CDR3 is TGTGCCAGCTCACCATCGGGACAGTCCATTGGAAACATTCAGTACTTC. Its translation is CASSPSGQSIGNIQYF.

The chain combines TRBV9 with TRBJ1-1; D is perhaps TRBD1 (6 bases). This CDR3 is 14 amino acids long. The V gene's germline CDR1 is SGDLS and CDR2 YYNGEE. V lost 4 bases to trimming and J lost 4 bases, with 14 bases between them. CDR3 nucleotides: TGTGCCAGCAGCCCACAGGGAGGGGGCACTGAAGCTTTCTTT. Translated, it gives CASSPQGGGTEAFF.

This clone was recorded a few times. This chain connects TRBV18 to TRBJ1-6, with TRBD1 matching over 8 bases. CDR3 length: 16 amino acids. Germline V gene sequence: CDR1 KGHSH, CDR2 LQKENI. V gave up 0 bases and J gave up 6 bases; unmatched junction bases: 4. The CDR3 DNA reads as TGTGCCAGCTCACCACCGTTAGGACAGGGTAATTCACCCCTCCACTTT. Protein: CASSPPLGQGNSPLHF.

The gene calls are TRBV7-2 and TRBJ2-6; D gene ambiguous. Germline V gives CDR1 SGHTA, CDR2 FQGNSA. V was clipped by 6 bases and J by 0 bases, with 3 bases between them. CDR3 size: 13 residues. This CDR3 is CASRLSGANVLTF. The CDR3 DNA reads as TGTGCCAGCAGACTCTCTGGGGCCAACGTCCTGACTTTC. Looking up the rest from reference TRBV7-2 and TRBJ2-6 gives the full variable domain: GAGVSQSPSNKVTEKGKDVELRCDPISGHTALYWYRQSLGQGLEFLIYFQGNSAPDKSGLPSDRFSAERTGGSVSTLTIQRTQQEDSAVYLCASRLSGANVLTFGAGSRLTVL.